The table lists the clone carrying this TCR beta chain with many counts. Its antigen is still unknown. Amplification of TCR beta CDR3 regions used RNA as the template. The HTBI primer set drove a first-round RT-PCR of the TCR CDR3. TCRdb processed the multiplex PCR reads anew with MiXCR; each CDR3 protein has one entry. The table includes a few hundred thousand distinct CDR3 sequences, more than 20% detected once. The data are from a study of T cells in Graves' hyperthyroidism and ophthalmopathy. Turning to the study itself: Peripheral blood was obtained at initial diagnosis, preceding any treatment.

On the basis of clinical symptoms, serum thyroxine and TRAb, thyroid ultrasound and orbital computed tomography, diagnoses were made. Findings and caveats of the study: Also found in blood were most expanded thyroid clonotypes above 0.001.

Germline CDR1 is DFQATT and CDR2 is SNEGSKA (reference sequence). V lost 0 bases to trimming and J lost 0 bases, with 8 bases between them. This CDR3 has 14 amino acids. The receptor was isolated from a young man with Graves' hyperthyroidism. Input material: blood. This chain uses TRBV20-1 with TRBJ1-1; D is uncertain. The CDR3 protein is CSAREGSLNTEAFF. Here the CDR3 DNA reads TGCAGTGCTAGAGAAGGCAGCTTGAACACTGAAGCTTTCTTT.